This entry lists 32 T cell receptor beta chains sequenced from one sample in a study of blood T cell repertoires in COVID-19. Assay: immunoSEQ multiplex PCR; the TCRdb copy retains only in-frame clones and omits some. The data contain fewer than 200,000 clones, around four fifths of them singletons. The material sequenced was PBMCs or T cells enriched from blood (not recorded which). The receptors shown here come from a woman in her forties or fifties who had recovered from COVID-19.

The chain combines TRBV25-1 with TRBJ1-2, with 9 bases matching TRBD1. Germline loops: CDR1 MGHDK, CDR2 SYGVNS. The CDR3 covers 15 residues. After removal of 2 bases from V and 8 bases from J, the junction contained 9 bases not matched to a gene. CDR3 residues: CASSEAGTGLGGYTF. DNA for the CDR3: TGTGCCAGCAGTGAAGCGGGGACAGGGCTGGGAGGCTACACCTTC.

The genes are TRBV7-8 and TRBJ2-3, with D tentatively TRBD2 (6 bases). CDR3 size: 12 residues. V was cut by 5 bases and J by 9 bases, with 12 bases left in between. Germline V gene sequence: CDR1 SGHVS, CDR2 FQNEAQ. The CDR3 loop reads CASSLIAGTQYF. The CDR3 DNA is TGTGCCAGCAGCCTTATTGCGGGGACGCAGTATTTT.

This sequence joins TRBV30 and TRBJ1-1, with D hard to call. V was clipped by 7 bases and J by 3 bases, with 9 bases between them. Germline loops: CDR1 GTSNPN, CDR2 SVGIG (reference sequence). CDR3 size: 11 residues. The chain's CDR3 is CALRVDTEAFF. Written as DNA, the CDR3 is TGTGCCTTAAGAGTCGACACTGAAGCTTTCTTT.

This rearrangement joins TRBV11-2 to TRBJ2-7; 9 bases line up with TRBD2. V shed 3 bases, J shed 3 bases, and the junction held 6 bases outside the gene matches. This CDR3 has 15 residues. CDR1 and CDR2 from the germline V gene are SGHAT and FQNNGV. The CDR3 is CASSFLAGLSYEQYF. The CDR3 DNA is TGTGCCAGCAGCTTTCTAGCGGGACTCAGCTACGAGCAGTACTTC.

The gene calls are TRBV28 and TRBJ1-1; D is undetermined. Trimming removed 3 bases from V and 0 bases from J, with 11 bases in between. The V gene's germline CDR1 is MDHEN and CDR2 SYDVKM. This CDR3 region has 15 residues. CDR3 protein: CASSFQANMNTEAFF. In DNA, the CDR3 is TGTGCCAGCAGTTTTCAGGCCAACATGAACACTGAAGCTTTCTTT.

In regard to this clone: One junction end disagrees with the germline gene, perhaps due to a read error. CDR3 coding DNA: TGTGCCAGCATCTTGAGCCCGGGACAGGCCTACTACGAGCAGTACTTC. It yields the protein CASILSPGQAYYEQYF. This chain uses TRBV5-5 with TRBJ2-7; 8 bases agree with TRBD1. The CDR3 sequence is 16 residues long. Germline V gene lookup returns CDR1 SGHKS and CDR2 YYEKEE (reference sequence).

This clone was seen only once. The rearrangement joins TRBV3-1 (or the pseudogene TRBV3-2) to TRBJ2-7; 10 bases are shared with TRBD2. V trimming: 1 base; J trimming: 7 bases; junction bases outside the gene matches: 19. The CDR3 sequence is 19 residues long. Looked up from germline, CDR1 is LGHDT and CDR2 is YNNKEL (reference sequence). In nucleotides, the CDR3 is TGTGCCAGCAGCCAAGTGTCATGGCTAGCGGGAGCTCCCCCGGGGGAGCAGTACTTC. Translation gives CASSQVSWLAGAPPGEQYF.

J is TRBJ2-2 and V is TRBV19, with D unresolved. CDR3 length: 18 residues. Trimming shortened V by 3 bases and J by 4 bases, and 21 bases separated the two germline ends. In germline, CDR1 is LNHDA, CDR2 SQIVND (reference sequence). This CDR3 is CASSIALPARSPTGELFF. The CDR3 DNA reads TGTGCCAGTAGTATCGCGCTTCCGGCTAGGAGTCCCACCGGGGAGCTGTTTTTT.

The chain recombines TRBV19 with TRBJ2-7; 14 nucleotides line up with TRBD2. J gave up 3 bases and V 3 bases, and 10 bases lay outside the gene matches. Germline CDR1 is LNHDA and CDR2 is SQIVND (reference sequence). The CDR3 extends over 18 amino acids. CDR3 loop: CASSITGTSGSSFYEQYF. CDR3 nucleotide sequence: TGTGCCAGTAGTATTACCGGGACTAGCGGGAGTTCGTTCTACGAGCAGTACTTC.

This clone has just a few counts. The V gene is TRBV7-9, the J gene TRBJ2-1; 8 nucleotides agree with TRBD2. The ends lost 6 bases at V and 1 base at J; junction bases unmatched: 5. The CDR3 length is 15 residues. Germline CDR1 SEHNR, CDR2 FQNEAQ (reference sequence). CDR3 nucleotide sequence: TGTGCCAGCAGGTGGGCGGGAGGTTCCTACAATGAGCAGTTCTTC. Encoded protein: CASRWAGGSYNEQFF.

The chain's CDR3 is CASSIDRFYEQYF. In nucleotides, the CDR3 is TGTGCCAGTAGTATTGACAGATTCTACGAGCAGTACTTC. The chain carries TRBV19 and TRBJ2-7; a weak D match, TRBD1 (5 bases). The germline V gene has CDR1 LNHDA and CDR2 SQIVND (reference sequence). The CDR3 spans 13 residues. Trimming shortened V by 3 bases and J by 3 bases, and 9 bases separated the two germline ends.

V gene TRBV5-4 combines with J gene TRBJ2-2, with no clear D. The CDR3 extends over 13 amino acids. Germline V gene lookup returns CDR1 SGHNT and CDR2 YYREEE (reference sequence). V gave up 0 bases and J gave up 8 bases, with 8 bases separating them. CDR3 amino acids: CASSLVSVGELFF. As DNA, the CDR3 is TGTGCCAGCAGCTTGGTTTCGGTTGGGGAGCTGTTTTTT.

The V and J genes are TRBV11-2 and TRBJ2-7, with D maybe TRBD2 (5 bases). Germline V gene data show CDR1 as SGHAT and CDR2 as FQNNGV. Trimming removed 4 bases from V and 7 bases from J, with 14 bases in between. The length of the CDR3 is 13 residues. Here the CDR3 DNA reads TGTGCCAGCAGCTCATTCCCACTAGAGGAGCAGTACTTC. Encoded protein: CASSSFPLEEQYF.

V is TRBV3-1 (or the pseudogene TRBV3-2) and J is TRBJ2-7; 10 nucleotides agree with TRBD2. The V segment lost 3 bases and the J segment 5 bases; nucleotides outside the gene matches: 1. This CDR3 comprises 13 residues. CDR1 LGHDT and CDR2 YNNKEL come from the germline V gene (reference sequence). The CDR3 loop is CASSHLAGDEQYF. The CDR3 DNA follows: TGTGCCAGCAGCCACCTAGCGGGGGACGAGCAGTACTTC.

This clone was seen a handful of times. The gene calls are TRBV7-9 and TRBJ2-3; weak D call: TRBD2 (6 bases). The germline V gene encodes CDR1 SEHNR and CDR2 FQNEAQ (reference sequence). This CDR3 contains 17 residues. Trimming removed 4 bases at V and 0 bases at J, with 17 bases between. The CDR3 DNA follows: TGTGCCAGCAGCTCCCCAACGGGAGCAGCTAGCACAGATACGCAGTATTTT. It encodes CASSSPTGAASTDTQYF.

The rearrangement links TRBV11-2 to TRBJ2-1, with 7 bases matching TRBD2. Germline V gene lookup returns CDR1 SGHAT and CDR2 FQNNGV. Germline trimming cut 0 bases from V and 6 bases from J; bases unmatched to any gene: 14. The CDR3 loop spans 18 amino acids. Here the CDR3 DNA reads TGTGCCAGCAGCTTAGATCTTGGGGGAGGGCCGTTGTCCAATGAGCAGTTCTTC. Translated: CASSLDLGGGPLSNEQFF.

This sequence joins TRBV6-1 and TRBJ2-5; D is ambiguous. This CDR3 has 15 amino acids. The V gene lost 2 bases and the J gene lost 2 bases, with 12 bases spanning the gap. Germline V CDR1 and CDR2: MNHNS, SASEGT. This CDR3 is CASSELFSRQETQYF. The CDR3 coding sequence is TGTGCCAGCAGTGAACTGTTCAGTCGACAAGAGACCCAGTACTTC.

This clone showed up just once. This may come from a read error, since a much larger clone is one base off. The rearrangement joins TRBV16 to TRBJ1-1; D call uncertain. In germline, CDR1 is KGHSY, CDR2 FQNENV. There are 13 residues in the CDR3. The germline V and J ends were trimmed by 5 bases and 0 bases, with 7 bases remaining between them. CDR3 in amino acids: CASSTQVNTEAFF. The CDR3 DNA sequence: TGTGCCAGCAGCACCCAGGTGAACACTGAAGCTTTCTTT.

V usage is TRBV7-2 and J usage is TRBJ2-3; TRBD2 is a possible D gene (5 bases). V lost 1 base and J 0 bases, leaving 17 bases between the germline ends. Germline loops: CDR1 SGHTA, CDR2 FQGNSA. This CDR3 contains 18 residues. This CDR3 is CASSLVAGGRTSTDTQYF. For the CDR3, the DNA is TGTGCCAGCAGCTTAGTGGCGGGCGGACGAACTAGCACAGATACGCAGTATTTT.

The CDR3 loop reads CASSFFRQGGEAFF. In DNA, the CDR3 is TGTGCCAGCAGTTTCTTCCGACAGGGAGGAGAAGCTTTCTTT. The V call is TRBV27, the J call TRBJ1-1; 7 nucleotides agree with TRBD1. V dropped 3 bases and J dropped 8; count of bases not matched to a gene: 9. The CDR3 sequence is 14 residues long. Germline V gene lookup returns CDR1 MNHEY and CDR2 SMNVEV (reference sequence).

The rearrangement joins TRBV28 to TRBJ1-1; TRBD1 agrees at 7 bases. V shed 3 bases and J 8 bases; nucleotides not matched to a gene: 3. Germline CDR1 reads MDHEN; CDR2 reads SYDVKM. CDR3 length: 12 amino acids. Written as DNA, the CDR3 is TGTGCCAGCAGTTTCAGGGGGGAGGAAGCTTTCTTT. Protein sequence: CASSFRGEEAFF.

The chain joins TRBV28 to TRBJ2-1; 7 bases are shared with TRBD2. In germline, CDR1 is MDHEN, CDR2 SYDVKM. V trimming: 2 bases; J trimming: 0 bases; junction bases outside the gene matches: 19. This CDR3 has 21 residues. CDR3 loop: CASSLSYPRKGLAVSYNEQFF. The CDR3 nucleotides read TGTGCCAGCAGTTTAAGCTACCCCAGGAAGGGGCTAGCGGTCTCCTACAATGAGCAGTTCTTC.

This chain joins TRBV30 and TRBJ1-6, with D uncertain. The CDR3 length is 18 residues. Germline CDR1 GTSNPN, CDR2 SVGIG (reference sequence). V lost 4 bases and J 0 bases, leaving 19 bases between the germline ends. CDR3 coding DNA: TGTGCCTGGACTAGGAGGTCGGCGATTAGCTCCTATAATTCACCCCTCCACTTT. This sequence encodes CAWTRRSAISSYNSPLHF.

This chain connects TRBV6-2 or TRBV6-3 to TRBJ1-1, with D uncertain. Between the trimmed V and J ends, which lost 0 bases and 1 base, there was a span of 6 bases. Germline CDR1 MNHEY, CDR2 SVGEGT. CDR3 size: 14 residues. CDR3 nucleotide sequence: TGTGCCAGCAGTTACTCAAACAGGAACACTGAAGCTTTCTTT. It is translated as CASSYSNRNTEAFF.

This sequence joins TRBV19 and TRBJ1-5; D is undetermined. Germline V gene lookup returns CDR1 LNHDA and CDR2 SQIVND (reference sequence). Deletions cut 10 bases from V and 0 bases from J, with 10 bases between. The CDR3 runs to 13 residues. This CDR3 is CATTQDSNQPQHF. CDR3 sequence (DNA): TGTGCCACTACTCAGGATAGCAATCAGCCCCAGCATTTT.

The chain carries TRBV28 and TRBJ2-2, with a possible D match to TRBD2 (5 bases). The CDR3 has 20 amino acids. The V gene's germline CDR1 is MDHEN and CDR2 SYDVKM. V lost 5 bases and J lost 1, with 26 bases in between. The CDR3 DNA is TGTGCCAGCAGTCCAATTCGGGGTCATACTTCAGGCAGGAACACCGGGGAGCTGTTTTTT. Translating gives CASSPIRGHTSGRNTGELFF.

This chain connects TRBV6-5 to TRBJ2-7, with TRBD1 matching 9 bases. J was trimmed by 1 base and V by 6 bases; bases with no gene match: 7. From germline, CDR1 is MNHEY and CDR2 SVGAGI. The CDR3 sequence is 15 residues long. The CDR3 loop is CASRWGQGSSYEQYF. The CDR3 region has the DNA TGTGCCAGCAGGTGGGGACAGGGATCTTCCTACGAGCAGTACTTC.

The rearrangement links TRBV6-5 to TRBJ1-1; D not resolved. Trimming left V 1 base short and J 1 base short, with 7 bases between. Germline-derived CDR1 and CDR2 are MNHEY and SVGAGI. There are 14 residues in the CDR3. CDR3 nucleotide sequence: TGTGCCAGCAGTTACTTAGCTGGGAACACTGAAGCTTTCTTT. This encodes CASSYLAGNTEAFF.

CDR3 in amino acids: CASSFPGSPRNSPLHF. CDR3 in DNA: TGTGCCAGCAGTTTTCCAGGGTCCCCGCGCAATTCACCCCTCCACTTT. This chain joins TRBV28 and TRBJ1-6; TRBD1 is a possible D gene (5 bases). CDR1 is MDHEN and CDR2 is SYDVKM in the germline V gene. The CDR3 runs 16 residues. V lost 3 bases, J lost 7 bases, and 16 bases lay in between.

This clone came up once. The J gene is TRBJ2-1, the V gene TRBV24-1; 13 positions match TRBD2. Germline assignment: CDR1 KGHDR and CDR2 SFDVKD. V was pared by 3 bases and J by 15 bases, with 7 bases of the junction left unmatched. The CDR3 consists of 14 residues. CDR3 sequence (DNA): TGTGCCACCAGTGATACTAGCGGGAGGGCCATTTCGTTCTTC. Its translation: CATSDTSGRAISFF.

The chain uses TRBV28 and TRBJ2-1; D perhaps matches TRBD2 (6 bases). The length of the CDR3 is 15 residues. Trimming shortened V by 8 bases and J by 4 bases, and 18 bases separated the two germline ends. Germline lookup yields CDR1 MDHEN and CDR2 SYDVKM. CDR3 nucleotides: TGTGCCAGCGTCGTCGGGGGAGTTAATTACAATGAGCAGTTCTTC. This gives the protein CASVVGGVNYNEQFF. The complete variable domain, with remaining parts taken from reference TRBV28 and TRBJ2-1, reads DVKVTQSSRYLVKRTGEKVFLECVQDMDHENMFWYRQDPGLGLRLIYFSYDVKMKEKGDIPEGYSVSREKKERFSLILESASTNQTSMYLCASVVGGVNYNEQFFGPGTRLTVL.

The V and J genes are TRBV7-9 and TRBJ2-1; 7 bases align to TRBD1. V lost 5 bases to trimming and J lost 5 bases; unmatched junction nucleotides: 3. Germline CDR1 and CDR2: SEHNR and FQNEAQ (reference sequence). There are 13 residues in the CDR3. CDR3 loop: CASSLQGHNEQFF. The CDR3 DNA reads TGTGCCAGCAGCCTACAGGGGCACAATGAGCAGTTCTTC.